Below, one T cell receptor beta chain is given with its context. Researchers ran the assay at a deep level. Data came from immunoSEQ multiplex PCR; TCRdb stores just in-frame clones and leaves some out. This table holds about 330,000 clones, roughly 87% found once. The record originates from a study of shared clonotypes between healthy human individuals. Germline V gene sequence: CDR1 MGHDK, CDR2 SYGVNS. This CDR3 has 14 amino acids. Trimming left V 2 bases short and J 1 base short, with 9 bases between. The chain is built from TRBV25-1 and TRBJ2-7; D is undetermined. The source is a man in his late teens or twenties in good health. The sequencing input was memory CD8+ T cells sorted from blood. Documented subset: CD45RO+ cells pooled with CCR7-negative TemRA cells. The CDR3 nucleotides read TGTGCCAGCAGTGAAGTAGGAGCTTCCTACGAGCAGTACTTC. It is translated as CASSEVGASYEQYF.